These 19 T cell receptor beta chains originate from one sample sequenced in a study of regulatory T cells in long-lasting Graves disease. Arm-PCR of CDR3 regions and iRepertoire HTBI primers were used to build TCR beta libraries. MiXCR, run by TCRdb on the multiplex PCR reads, gives a single entry per CDR3 protein. The table records about 460,000 distinct CDR3 sequences, 14% of them present only once. Stated time point: newly diagnosed GD, antithyroid drugs for less than 3 months. Following extraction of RNA from PBMCs, that RNA was used to make the TCR library. A further study also used this sample, focusing on T cells in Graves' hyperthyroidism and ophthalmopathy.

Sequencing was performed on peripheral blood mononuclear cells (PBMCs), taken at new diagnosis, from a patient treated with antithyroid drugs. All receptors come from a woman aged 45-65 years with Graves disease.

This clonotype was recorded a few times. This rearrangement joins TRBV4-1 to TRBJ2-1; 7 bases map to TRBD2. With 0 bases clipped from V and 0 bases from J, the junction kept 8 bases outside the gene matches. The CDR3 has 18 residues. The V gene's germline CDR1 is MGHRA and CDR2 YSYEKL. The CDR3 region has the DNA TGCGCCAGCAGCCAAGAGGGTGCGTCGGGAGGCTCCTACAATGAGCAGTTCTTC. Translated: CASSQEGASGGSYNEQFF.

The V call is TRBV5-1, the J call TRBJ2-5; 7 nucleotides line up with TRBD1. The CDR3 covers 15 residues. Germline V gene data show CDR1 as SGHRS and CDR2 as YFSETQ. V gave up 2 bases and J gave up 4 bases; unmatched junction bases: 8. CDR3 bases: TGCGCCAGCAGCTTCGGGACAGCCATCCGAGAGACCCAGTACTTC. It encodes CASSFGTAIRETQYF.

Ten or more counts support this clonotype. This chain joins TRBV6-6 and TRBJ2-7; 11 bases map to TRBD2. V was pared by 0 bases and J by 4 bases, with 8 bases of the junction left unmatched. This CDR3 spans 17 amino acids. Germline lookup yields CDR1 MNHNY and CDR2 SVGAGI (reference sequence). The DNA for the CDR3 is TGTGCCAGCAGTTACTCGACAATAGCGGGAGGGCCTTACGAGCAGTACTTC. This gives the protein CASSYSTIAGGPYEQYF.

The V and J genes are TRBV5-1 and TRBJ2-7; 13 bases map to TRBD2. V shed 3 bases and J 4 bases; nucleotides not matched to a gene: 13. CDR3 size: 18 residues. CDR1 is SGHRS and CDR2 is YFSETQ in the germline V gene. The CDR3 DNA reads TGCGCCAGCAGCTCTGGACTAGCGGGAGAAGGGAGGCTATACGAGCAGTACTTC. Translated: CASSSGLAGEGRLYEQYF. Together with reference TRBV5-1 and TRBJ2-7, the CDR3 gives the full variable domain: KAGVTQTPRYLIKTRGQQVTLSCSPISGHRSVSWYQQTPGQGLQFLFEYFSETQRNKGNFPGRFSGRQFSNSRSEMNVSTLELGDSALYLCASSSGLAGEGRLYEQYFGPGTRLTVT.

This clonotype was picked up one time. The chain carries TRBV4-2 and TRBJ1-5; D possibly corresponds to TRBD1 (6 bases). CDR1 is LGHNA and CDR2 is YNFKEQ in the germline V gene. V was cut by 1 base and J by 0 bases, with 13 bases left in between. CDR3 size: 17 residues. In DNA, the CDR3 is TGTGCCAGCAGCCAAGGGGACACTCTAAATAGCAATCAGCCCCAGCATTTT. The encoded protein is CASSQGDTLNSNQPQHF.

The V call is TRBV7-8, the J call TRBJ1-1; no clear D gene. In germline, CDR1 is SGHVS, CDR2 FQNEAQ. This CDR3 contains 15 residues. V was trimmed by 1 base and J by 5 bases, leaving 14 bases between them. The CDR3 DNA sequence: TGTGCCAGCAGCTTAGTGTTTGGGGTGGGTACTGAAGCTTTCTTT. It translates to CASSLVFGVGTEAFF.

This clonotype has more than one count but fewer than ten. The V and J genes are TRBV15 and TRBJ2-7, with 12 bases lining up with TRBD2. The CDR3 runs 20 residues. Germline lookup yields CDR1 LNHNV and CDR2 YYDKDF (reference sequence). V lost 1 base and J lost 4; bases outside the gene matches: 17. The CDR3 sequence is CATSRVPSPTSGSILYEQYF. In nucleotides, the CDR3 is TGTGCCACCAGCAGAGTCCCCTCCCCGACTAGCGGGAGTATCTTGTACGAGCAGTACTTC.

This clonotype was found a few times. The chain is built from TRBV12-3 or TRBV12-4 and TRBJ1-1; 7 bases agree with TRBD1. With V trimmed by 7 bases and J by 6 bases, 5 bases remained unmatched. The CDR3 loop spans 12 amino acids. CDR3 nucleotide sequence: TGTGCCAGCACCCAGACAGGGCCTGAAGCTTTCTTT. Translated: CASTQTGPEAFF.

This clonotype has ten or more counts. The V call is TRBV28, the J call TRBJ2-7; the match to TRBD1 covers 7 bases. The V gene's germline CDR1 is MDHEN and CDR2 SYDVKM. This CDR3 is built from 17 residues. V lost 6 bases to trimming and J lost 4 bases; unmatched junction nucleotides: 18. The CDR3 DNA is TGTGCCAGCAGCTACCTCGGACAGGCCTACAGGGCTTACGAGCAGTACTTC. It is translated as CASSYLGQAYRAYEQYF.

This clonotype showed up many times. The chain employs TRBV10-2 and TRBJ2-3; weak D call: TRBD2 (6 bases). CDR3 length: 15 amino acids. V was cut by 7 bases and J by 0 bases, with 14 bases left in between. The germline V gene encodes CDR1 WSHSY and CDR2 SAAADI. The CDR3 is CASNAGPQSTDTQYF. The DNA of the CDR3 is TGCGCCAGCAATGCGGGACCACAGAGCACAGATACGCAGTATTTT.

This clonotype showed up many times. This sequence joins TRBV30 and TRBJ1-4, with D possibly TRBD1 on 5 matching bases. The germline gives CDR1 GTSNPN, CDR2 SVGIG (reference sequence). This CDR3 spans 16 amino acids. The germline V and J ends were trimmed by 0 bases and 7 bases, with 18 bases remaining between them. The CDR3 DNA sequence: TGTGCCTGGAGTGTACTTCTTGGGGGATTTGGTGAAAAACTGTTTTTT. Translation gives CAWSVLLGGFGEKLFF.

This clonotype was seen at least ten times. The rearrangement joins TRBV18 to TRBJ1-2, with TRBD1 matching 7 bases. The CDR3 runs to 14 residues. The junction had 7 bases not matched to a gene; V was cut back by 3 bases and J by 6 bases. CDR1 is KGHSH, CDR2 LQKENI, per germline. The CDR3 region has the DNA TGTGCCAGCTCACCCGACAGGGCCAACCATGGCTACACCTTC. This sequence encodes CASSPDRANHGYTF.

This clonotype was detected only a few times. The chain employs TRBV27 and TRBJ2-2, with TRBD1 matching 7 bases. CDR3 length: 15 amino acids. Germline lookup yields CDR1 MNHEY and CDR2 SMNVEV (reference sequence). Losses at the gene ends were 3 bases for V and 2 bases for J; bases not matched to a gene: 3. The CDR3 loop is CASSFDRENTGELFF. CDR3 nucleotide sequence: TGTGCCAGCAGTTTTGACAGGGAAAACACCGGGGAGCTGTTTTTT.

There are many counts of this clonotype. This chain links TRBV28 with TRBJ1-1, with 9 bases identical to TRBD1. CDR1 and CDR2 (germline): MDHEN, SYDVKM. The CDR3 contains 14 residues. V lost 4 bases, J lost 3 bases, and 3 bases stayed unmatched. Written as DNA, the CDR3 is TGTGCCAGCAGTTCGGGACAGGGCCACACTGAAGCTTTCTTT. Its translation: CASSSGQGHTEAFF.

This clonotype appeared a few times. This chain uses TRBV27 with TRBJ2-7; D perhaps matches TRBD1 (5 bases). This CDR3 is 14 amino acids long. The ends were cut back, 5 bases at V and 5 bases at J, with 16 bases in the middle. Germline V gene lookup returns CDR1 MNHEY and CDR2 SMNVEV (reference sequence). In DNA form, the CDR3 reads TGTGCCAGCAGTCTCCAGGGTAGTTTCGACGAGCAGTACTTC. It is translated as CASSLQGSFDEQYF.

The rearrangement links TRBV28 to TRBJ2-5; the D gene is possibly TRBD1 (7 bases). The V gene's germline CDR1 is MDHEN and CDR2 SYDVKM. With 5 bases removed from V and 4 bases from J, the gap between germline ends came to 23 bases. The CDR3 runs to 17 residues. The CDR3 bases are TGTGCCAGCAGTGGGTCCCAAAGGGCAGGGGGGAGAGAGACCCAGTACTTC. Encoded protein: CASSGSQRAGGRETQYF. The whole variable domain, remainder taken from reference TRBV28 and TRBJ2-5, is DVKVTQSSRYLVKRTGEKVFLECVQDMDHENMFWYRQDPGLGLRLIYFSYDVKMKEKGDIPEGYSVSREKKERFSLILESASTNQTSMYLCASSGSQRAGGRETQYFGPGTRLLVL.

The rearrangement joins TRBV3-1 to TRBJ2-3, with 14 bases lining up with TRBD2. This CDR3 spans 18 amino acids. In germline, CDR1 is LGHDT, CDR2 YNNKEL (reference sequence). Germline trimming cut 6 bases from V and 6 bases from J; bases unmatched to any gene: 14. In DNA, the CDR3 is TGTGCCAGCAGTCAGGGACTAGCGGGAGTGGGCCGTGAGGATACGCAGTATTTT. It codes for CASSQGLAGVGREDTQYF.

This clonotype has a count of ten or more. The chain uses TRBV20-1 and TRBJ2-3; 7 bases fit TRBD2. V dropped 3 bases and J dropped 6; count of bases not matched to a gene: 9. The CDR3 has 14 amino acids. CDR1 DFQATT and CDR2 SNEGSKA come from the germline V gene (reference sequence). In nucleotides, the CDR3 is TGCAGTGCTAGCCCCGCGGGAGTCTCTGATACGCAGTATTTT. Translated: CSASPAGVSDTQYF.

A few counts support this clonotype. The chain has TRBV7-2 and TRBJ2-1; 7 nucleotides line up with TRBD2. CDR1 is SGHTA and CDR2 is FQGNSA in the germline V gene. There are 16 residues in the CDR3. V was clipped by 0 bases and J by 4 bases; unmatched bases: 6. CDR3 sequence reads: CASSLAGGGSYNEQFF. The CDR3 DNA is TGTGCCAGCAGCTTAGCGGGAGGCGGGAGTTACAATGAGCAGTTCTTC. The full variable domain, rest sourced from reference TRBV7-2 and TRBJ2-1, is GAGVSQSPSNKVTEKGKDVELRCDPISGHTALYWYRQSLGQGLEFLIYFQGNSAPDKSGLPSDRFSAERTGGSVSTLTIQRTQQEDSAVYLCASSLAGGGSYNEQFFGPGTRLTVL.